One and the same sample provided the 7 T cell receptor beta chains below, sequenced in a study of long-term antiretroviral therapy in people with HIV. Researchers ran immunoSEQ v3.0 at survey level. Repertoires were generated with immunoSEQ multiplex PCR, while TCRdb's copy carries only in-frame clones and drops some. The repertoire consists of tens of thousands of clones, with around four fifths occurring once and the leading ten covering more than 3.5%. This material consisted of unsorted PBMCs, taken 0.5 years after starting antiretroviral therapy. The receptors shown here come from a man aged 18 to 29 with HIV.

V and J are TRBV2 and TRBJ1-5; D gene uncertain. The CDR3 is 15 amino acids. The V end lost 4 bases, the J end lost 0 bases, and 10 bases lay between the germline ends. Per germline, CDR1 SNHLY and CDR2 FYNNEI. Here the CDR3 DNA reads TGTGCCAGCAGTGCTTTGACGGCTAGCAATCAGCCCCAGCATTTT. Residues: CASSALTASNQPQHF.

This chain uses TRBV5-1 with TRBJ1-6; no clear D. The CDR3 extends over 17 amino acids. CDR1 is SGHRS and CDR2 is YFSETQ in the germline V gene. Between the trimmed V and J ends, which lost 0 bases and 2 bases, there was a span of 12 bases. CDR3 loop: CASSLVQASTYNSPLHF. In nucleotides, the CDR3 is TGCGCCAGCAGCTTGGTTCAGGCCAGCACCTATAATTCACCCCTCCACTTT. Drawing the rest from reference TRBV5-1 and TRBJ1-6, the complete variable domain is KAGVTQTPRYLIKTRGQQVTLSCSPISGHRSVSWYQQTPGQGLQFLFEYFSETQRNKGNFPGRFSGRQFSNSRSEMNVSTLELGDSALYLCASSLVQASTYNSPLHFGNGTRLTVT.

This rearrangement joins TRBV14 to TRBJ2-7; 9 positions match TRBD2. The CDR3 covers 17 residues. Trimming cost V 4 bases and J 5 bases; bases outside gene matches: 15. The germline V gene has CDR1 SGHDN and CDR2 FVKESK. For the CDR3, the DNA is TGTGCCAGCAGCCCCCGGAGGGGCGGGAGGGGGTCGGACGAGCAGTACTTC. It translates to CASSPRRGGRGSDEQYF.

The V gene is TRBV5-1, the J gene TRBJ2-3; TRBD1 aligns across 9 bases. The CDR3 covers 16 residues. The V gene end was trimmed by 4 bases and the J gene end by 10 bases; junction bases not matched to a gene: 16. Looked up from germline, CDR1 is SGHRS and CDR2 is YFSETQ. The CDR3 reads CASSPLPGQGRGAQYF. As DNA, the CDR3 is TGCGCCAGCAGCCCCCTACCGGGACAGGGTCGGGGGGCGCAGTATTTT. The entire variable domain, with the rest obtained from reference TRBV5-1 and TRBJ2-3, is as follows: KAGVTQTPRYLIKTRGQQVTLSCSPISGHRSVSWYQQTPGQGLQFLFEYFSETQRNKGNFPGRFSGRQFSNSRSEMNVSTLELGDSALYLCASSPLPGQGRGAQYFGPGTRLTVL.

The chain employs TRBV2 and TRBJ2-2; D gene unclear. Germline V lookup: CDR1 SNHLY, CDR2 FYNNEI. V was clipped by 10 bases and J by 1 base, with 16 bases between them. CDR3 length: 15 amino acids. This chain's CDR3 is CATSWTELNTGELFF. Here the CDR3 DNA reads TGTGCCACCTCTTGGACCGAGCTGAACACCGGGGAGCTGTTTTTT.

The CDR3 DNA reads TGTGCCAGCAGCTTAGAAGGGGCCCAGACCCAGTACTTC. Residues: CASSLEGAQTQYF. The chain couples TRBV11-2 to TRBJ2-5, with a tentative D call TRBD1 (5 bases). V was pared by 0 bases and J by 6 bases, with 8 bases between. The length of the CDR3 is 13 residues. Germline loops: CDR1 SGHAT, CDR2 FQNNGV.

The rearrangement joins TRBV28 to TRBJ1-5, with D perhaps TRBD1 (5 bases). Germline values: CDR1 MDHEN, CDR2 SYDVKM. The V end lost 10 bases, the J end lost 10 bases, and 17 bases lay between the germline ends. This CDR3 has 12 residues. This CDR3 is CATWGGRRPQHF. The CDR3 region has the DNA TGTGCCACCTGGGGGGGGAGGAGACCCCAGCATTTT.